The 21 T cell receptor beta chains below come from one sample, sequenced in a study of cytomegalovirus exposure and HLA in healthy donors. Primers included in the PCR were 60 Vbeta and 13 Jbeta primers. Here immunoSEQ multiplex PCR was the method, and the copy in TCRdb shows in-frame clones only, minus some. This table has about 190,000 clones, 70% to 75% appearing once. The material sequenced was PBMCs. The source is a woman under 40 in good health and CMV-seropositive.

The V call is TRBV5-4, the J call TRBJ2-6; D unresolved. The CDR3 sequence is 13 residues long. CDR1 and CDR2 from the germline V gene are SGHNT and YYREEE (reference sequence). CDR3 amino acids: CAAGPSGANVLTF. The CDR3 nucleotides are TGTGCGGCAGGCCCATCTGGGGCCAACGTCCTGACTTTC.

The chain links TRBV28 to TRBJ2-3, with 11 bases that match TRBD2. The CDR3 spans 16 residues. Looked up from germline, CDR1 is MDHEN and CDR2 is SYDVKM. With V trimmed by 5 bases and J by 5 bases, 9 bases remained unmatched. CDR3 bases: TGTGCCAGCAGTACCGCTAGCGGGGGGATTGAAGATACGCAGTATTTT. Protein sequence: CASSTASGGIEDTQYF.

This clone was recorded a few times. This chain's CDR3 is CASSEYNYEQYF. As DNA, the CDR3 is TGTGCCAGCAGTGAATATAACTACGAGCAGTACTTC. V usage is TRBV2 and J usage is TRBJ2-7; D uncertain. This CDR3 contains 12 residues. Germline CDR1 reads SNHLY; CDR2 reads FYNNEI. The V end was cut by 2 bases, the J end by 3 bases, with 5 bases between.

The CDR3 nucleotides are TGTGCCATCAGTACCGACAGGGGCTACGAGCAGTACTTC. This sequence encodes CAISTDRGYEQYF. This chain uses TRBV10-3 with TRBJ2-7, with 8 bases lining up with TRBD1. Germline V gives CDR1 ENHRY, CDR2 SYGVKD. Trimming cost V 5 bases and J 3 bases; bases outside gene matches: 3. This CDR3 has 13 residues.

This sequence joins TRBV25-1 and TRBJ2-5; D possibly corresponds to TRBD2 (6 bases). With 4 bases removed from V and 2 bases from J, the gap between germline ends came to 11 bases. CDR3 size: 14 residues. Germline V gives CDR1 MGHDK, CDR2 SYGVNS. In nucleotides, the CDR3 is TGTGCCAGCAGTGGAGTGGGACTTCAAGAGACCCAGTACTTC. It yields the protein CASSGVGLQETQYF.

The rearrangement uses TRBV28 and TRBJ1-2; the match to TRBD1 covers 10 bases. Germline V lookup: CDR1 MDHEN, CDR2 SYDVKM. This CDR3 spans 14 amino acids. Trimming at V came to 5 bases and at J to 7 bases, leaving 7 bases not matched to a gene. The DNA for the CDR3 is TGTGCCAGCAGTCCGGGACAGGGGATGAGTGGCTACACCTTC. Translation gives CASSPGQGMSGYTF.

This chain joins TRBV10-2 and TRBJ2-2; 9 nucleotides align to TRBD2. With 4 bases clipped from V and 5 bases from J, the junction kept 5 bases outside the gene matches. From germline, CDR1 is WSHSY and CDR2 SAAADI. The length of the CDR3 is 15 residues. The CDR3 protein is CASSVSGSRTGELFF. Written as DNA, the CDR3 is TGCGCCAGCAGTGTTAGCGGGAGTCGTACCGGGGAGCTGTTTTTT.

This clone was seen more than once but under ten times. The chain combines TRBV27 with TRBJ2-1, with a weak D call TRBD1 (6 bases). V was trimmed by 5 bases and J by 4 bases, leaving 6 bases between them. Per germline, CDR1 MNHEY and CDR2 SMNVEV (reference sequence). The CDR3 extends over 12 amino acids. Here the CDR3 reads CASSGQYNEQFF. The CDR3 DNA reads TGTGCCAGCAGTGGACAGTACAATGAGCAGTTCTTC.

This clone was found once. This chain links TRBV25-1 with TRBJ2-2; D may be TRBD1 (7 bases). The CDR3 loop spans 14 amino acids. V was shortened by 8 bases and J by 7 bases, with 17 bases between the two germline ends. CDR1 and CDR2 from the germline V gene are MGHDK and SYGVNS. CDR3: CASSRGGDSGELFF. The CDR3 DNA follows: TGTGCCAGCTCCAGAGGAGGGGACAGCGGGGAGCTGTTTTTT.

The chain carries TRBV6-5 and TRBJ2-1; D unclear. V was clipped by 5 bases and J by 6 bases, with 8 bases between them. This CDR3 has 12 amino acids. CDR1 and CDR2 from the germline V gene are MNHEY and SVGAGI. The CDR3 spells CASSALGNEQFF. The CDR3, as DNA: TGTGCCAGCAGTGCCCTAGGCAATGAGCAGTTCTTC.

CDR3 sequence reads: CSVALLAGADEQFF. In DNA, the CDR3 is TGCAGCGTTGCGCTACTAGCGGGAGCCGATGAGCAGTTCTTC. V and J are TRBV29-1 and TRBJ2-1; 11 nucleotides agree with TRBD2. Germline V gene data show CDR1 as SQVTM and CDR2 as ANQGSEA. The CDR3 runs to 14 residues. V gave up 4 bases and J gave up 8 bases; unmatched junction bases: 7.

J is TRBJ2-1 and V is TRBV7-6, with 8 bases aligning to TRBD2. V was pared by 5 bases and J by 8 bases, with 8 bases of the junction left unmatched. Germline V gives CDR1 SGHVS, CDR2 FNYEAQ. The CDR3 has 14 residues. This CDR3 reads CASSPGEREYEQFF. The CDR3 coding sequence is TGTGCCAGCAGCCCCGGGGAGCGGGAGTATGAGCAGTTCTTC.

The gene calls are TRBV5-5 and TRBJ1-1, with 11 bases fitting TRBD1. The J segment lost 0 bases and the V segment lost 4 bases, leaving 5 bases of the junction unmatched. CDR1 and CDR2 from the germline V gene are SGHKS and YYEKEE (reference sequence). This CDR3 region has 16 residues. The CDR3: CASSPGTGGLNTEAFF. For the CDR3, the DNA is TGTGCCAGCAGCCCCGGGACAGGGGGTTTGAACACTGAAGCTTTCTTT.

The chain combines TRBV5-1 with TRBJ2-6, with D perhaps TRBD1 (5 bases). V shed 4 bases and J shed 8 bases, with 13 bases lying between them. This CDR3 region has 14 residues. CDR1 is SGHRS, CDR2 YFSETQ, per germline. In DNA form, the CDR3 reads TGCGCCAGCAGCGAACCAGGGTTAACCAACGTCCTGACTTTC. Its translation is CASSEPGLTNVLTF.

The chain links TRBV4-1 to TRBJ2-1; D uncertain. Trimming removed 4 bases from V and 8 bases from J, with 6 bases in between. This CDR3 is built from 11 residues. Germline CDR1 reads MGHRA; CDR2 reads YSYEKL. CDR3 region: CASSRRDEQFF. As DNA, the CDR3 is TGCGCCAGCAGCCGGAGAGATGAGCAGTTCTTC.

This clone has only a few counts. V and J are TRBV7-2 and TRBJ2-6; TRBD1 aligns across 9 bases. Germline trimming cut 1 base from V and 4 bases from J; bases unmatched to any gene: 5. The CDR3 runs 17 residues. Germline CDR1 SGHTA, CDR2 FQGNSA. The CDR3 here is CASSLVTGGSGANVLTF. The CDR3 nucleotides are TGTGCCAGCAGCTTAGTGACAGGGGGTTCCGGGGCCAACGTCCTGACTTTC.

This clone was observed a single time. J is TRBJ2-1 and V is TRBV7-9; TRBD2 matches 8 bases. Germline V gene sequence: CDR1 SEHNR, CDR2 FQNEAQ (reference sequence). V lost 2 bases, J lost 10 bases, and 4 bases stayed unmatched. CDR3 length equals 13 residues. The DNA of the CDR3 is TGTGCCAGCAGCTTATCTTCGGGGGGGGAGCAGTTCTTC. It translates to CASSLSSGGEQFF. Variable domain in full (rest from reference TRBV7-9 and TRBJ2-1): DTGVSQNPRHKITKRGQNVTFRCDPISEHNRLYWYRQTLGQGPEFLTYFQNEAQLEKSRLLSDRFSAERPKGSFSTLEIQRTEQGDSAMYLCASSLSSGGEQFFGPGTRLTVL.

V is TRBV5-1 and J is TRBJ2-5, with TRBD2 identical over 11 bases. Trimming cost V 4 bases and J 2 bases; bases outside gene matches: 4. This CDR3 contains 15 residues. The V gene's germline CDR1 is SGHRS and CDR2 YFSETQ. In DNA form, the CDR3 reads TGCGCCAGCAGCCTTAGCGGGAGGGCGCAAGAGACCCAGTACTTC. It yields the protein CASSLSGRAQETQYF.

The rearrangement links TRBV9 to TRBJ2-1, with no clear D. The V and J ends lost 0 bases and 2 bases respectively, with 12 bases between them. The germline V gene has CDR1 SGDLS and CDR2 YYNGEE. CDR3 length equals 16 residues. The CDR3 spells CASSVALGSPYNEQFF. The CDR3 DNA is TGTGCCAGCAGCGTAGCTTTAGGTAGCCCCTACAATGAGCAGTTCTTC.

The chain employs TRBV14 and TRBJ2-3; 10 nucleotides agree with TRBD1. V lost 3 bases, J lost 2 bases, and 11 bases stayed unmatched. Germline lookup yields CDR1 SGHDN and CDR2 FVKESK. This CDR3 has 18 amino acids. CDR3 loop: CASSHVTGTGDNTDTQYF. The CDR3 DNA follows: TGTGCCAGCAGCCACGTAACCGGGACAGGGGATAACACAGATACGCAGTATTTT.

This clone has more than one count but fewer than ten. The V and J genes are TRBV19 and TRBJ2-2; tentatively, D is TRBD1 (5 bases). Trimming left V 5 bases short and J 5 bases short, with 12 bases between. This CDR3 is built from 14 residues. Germline V CDR1 and CDR2: LNHDA, SQIVND (reference sequence). CDR3 sequence: CASSLWTSTGELFF. CDR3 nucleotide sequence: TGTGCCAGTAGTCTGTGGACATCGACCGGGGAGCTGTTTTTT.